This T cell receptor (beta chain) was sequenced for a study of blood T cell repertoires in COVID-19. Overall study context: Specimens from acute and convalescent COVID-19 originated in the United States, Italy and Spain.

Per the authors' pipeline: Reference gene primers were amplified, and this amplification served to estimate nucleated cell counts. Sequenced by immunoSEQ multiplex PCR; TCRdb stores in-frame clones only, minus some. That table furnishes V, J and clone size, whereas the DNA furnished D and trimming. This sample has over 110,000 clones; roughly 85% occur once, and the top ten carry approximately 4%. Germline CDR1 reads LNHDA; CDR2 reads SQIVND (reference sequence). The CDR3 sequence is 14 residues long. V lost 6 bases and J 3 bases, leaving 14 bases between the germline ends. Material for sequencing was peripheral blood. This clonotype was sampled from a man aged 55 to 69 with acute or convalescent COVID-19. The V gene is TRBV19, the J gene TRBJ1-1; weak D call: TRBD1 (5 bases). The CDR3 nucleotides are TGTGCCAGTAGGGCGGGGCTCCCGGACACTGAAGCTTTCTTT. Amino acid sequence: CASRAGLPDTEAFF.